The next 6 T cell receptor beta chains were all read from a single sample in a study of technical replicates of blood from four donors. Some clones are missing from TCRdb's copy, which holds only in-frame ones; the method was immunoSEQ multiplex PCR. This sample yields some 80,000 clones, of which about 91% are seen a single time; roughly 0.27% belongs to the top ten. The specimen sequenced was T cells isolated from PBMCs. These receptors were obtained from a human donor in good health.

This chain links TRBV2 with TRBJ2-1; 11 bases are a match to TRBD2. Trimming removed 4 bases from V and 15 bases from J; junction bases left unmatched: 5. The germline V gene encodes CDR1 SNHLY and CDR2 FYNNEI. The CDR3 spans 12 residues. The CDR3 nucleotides read TGTGCCAGCAGTGGACTAGCGGGAATTCGGTTCTTC. As protein: CASSGLAGIRFF.

The chain couples TRBV6-6 to TRBJ2-6; D is unresolved. This CDR3 spans 13 amino acids. V was cut by 2 bases and J by 7 bases, with 6 bases left in between. Germline CDR1 is MNHNY and CDR2 is SVGAGI (reference sequence). The CDR3 coding sequence is TGTGCCAGCAGTTACACTCGAGCCAACGTCCTGACTTTC. Translated: CASSYTRANVLTF.

The V call is TRBV4-2, the J call TRBJ2-2; 8 nucleotides align to TRBD2. The V gene's germline CDR1 is LGHNA and CDR2 YNFKEQ. V was clipped by 1 base and J by 7 bases; unmatched bases: 11. This CDR3 is built from 17 residues. The CDR3 loop is CASSQGLGSGGFGELFF. The CDR3 bases are TGTGCCAGCAGCCAAGGACTCGGGAGCGGGGGTTTCGGGGAGCTGTTTTTT.

This clone was seen only once. The chain is built from TRBV27 and TRBJ2-1; TRBD2 agrees at 10 bases. The CDR3 is 15 residues long. Losses at the gene ends were 5 bases for V and 9 bases for J; bases not matched to a gene: 10. Germline V gene data show CDR1 as MNHEY and CDR2 as SMNVEV (reference sequence). CDR3 DNA sequence: TGTGCCAGCAGTCTTCCCGGGACTAGCGTTCCTGAGCAGTTCTTC. Translated: CASSLPGTSVPEQFF.

The CDR3 DNA is TGTGCCAGCAGCTTATCGAGGGATCCTAATCAGCCCCAGCATTTT. Its translation is CASSLSRDPNQPQHF. V usage is TRBV7-8 and J usage is TRBJ1-5; no definite D call. The germline CDR1 and CDR2 sequences are SGHVS and FQNEAQ. The V end lost 2 bases, the J end lost 4 bases, and 12 bases lay between the germline ends. There are 15 residues in the CDR3. Supplemented by reference TRBV7-8 and TRBJ1-5, the full variable domain reads GAGVSQSPRYKVAKRGQDVALRCDPISGHVSLFWYQQALGQGPEFLTYFQNEAQLDKSGLPSDRFFAERPEGSVSTLKIQRTQQEDSAVYLCASSLSRDPNQPQHFGDGTRLSIL.

The chain has TRBV15 and TRBJ2-7, with 8 nucleotides matching TRBD1. The V and J ends lost 6 bases and 4 bases, in that order; junction bases with no gene match: 14. This CDR3 is built from 16 residues. Germline V lookup: CDR1 LNHNV, CDR2 YYDKDF (reference sequence). In DNA, the CDR3 is TGTGCCACCAGGACGGAGAAGGGGGACAGGTCTTACGAGCAGTACTTC. Protein: CATRTEKGDRSYEQYF.